These 28 T cell receptor beta chains were sequenced from one sample in a study of monozygotic twins with inflammatory bowel disease. TCRdb reprocessed the 5' RACE reads and stores each CDR3 protein as one record, lacking DNA. This sample's table reports more than 300,000 distinct CDR3 sequences. Sample: blood. These TCRs come from a human donor with ulcerative colitis or Crohn's disease, or a healthy co-twin of an affected twin (not recorded which).

The chain joins TRBV7-9 to TRBJ2-2; no DNA is available, so the TRBD2 call from TCRdb remains unchecked. From germline, CDR1 is SEHNR and CDR2 FQNEAQ (reference sequence). There are 15 residues in the CDR3. CDR3 sequence: CASSLAGLYTGELFF.

The CDR3 loop is CASSYTGSSGNTIYF. The chain has TRBV6-5 and TRBJ1-3. This CDR3 contains 15 residues. Germline CDR1 MNHEY, CDR2 SVGAGI.

This chain links TRBV5-1 with TRBJ1-2; TCRdb calls TRBD1, which cannot be checked without DNA. In germline, CDR1 is SGHRS, CDR2 YFSETQ. CDR3 length equals 14 residues. The CDR3 is CASSSGRTGAGYTF. The full variable domain, completed using reference TRBV5-1 and TRBJ1-2, is KAGVTQTPRYLIKTRGQQVTLSCSPISGHRSVSWYQQTPGQGLQFLFEYFSETQRNKGNFPGRFSGRQFSNSRSEMNVSTLELGDSALYLCASSSGRTGAGYTFGSGTRLTVV.

The V gene is TRBV6-1, the J gene TRBJ1-2. Germline V gene sequence: CDR1 MNHNS, CDR2 SASEGT. The CDR3 covers 14 residues. CDR3 residues: CASISLRWYYGYTF.

The chain has TRBV7-6 and TRBJ2-7. The CDR3 is made up of 14 amino acids. In germline, CDR1 is SGHVS, CDR2 FNYEAQ. The CDR3 loop reads CASSLGSGDREQYF.

The rearrangement uses TRBV20-1 and TRBJ2-2; the TCRdb call, TRBD1, lacks DNA for checking. CDR1 and CDR2 from the germline V gene are DFQATT and SNEGSKA (reference sequence). This CDR3 contains 13 residues. The CDR3 loop is CSAIQGASGELFF.

V usage is TRBV5-1 and J usage is TRBJ2-7; TCRdb names TRBD2, which stays unverified in the absence of DNA. The CDR3 has 15 amino acids. Germline V lookup: CDR1 SGHRS, CDR2 YFSETQ. CDR3 loop: CASSLESRILYEQYF.

The J gene is TRBJ2-1, the V gene TRBV29-1. Germline-derived CDR1 and CDR2 are SQVTM and ANQGSEA. This CDR3 has 13 amino acids. This CDR3 is CSVKGNANNEQFF.

The rearrangement joins TRBV4-1 to TRBJ2-3; as DNA is missing, the TRBD1 call by TCRdb cannot be tested. The CDR3 covers 19 residues. Germline assignment: CDR1 MGHRA and CDR2 YSYEKL. This CDR3 reads CASSQDGRTNFLSTDTQYF.

The chain carries TRBV6-4 and TRBJ2-2; TCRdb designates TRBD1, a call that cannot be tested without DNA. Germline V gene data show CDR1 as MRHNA and CDR2 as SNTAGT. This CDR3 has 15 residues. The CDR3 protein is CASSGQGFDTGELFF.

The chain uses TRBV4-2 and TRBJ2-1. Germline V gene data show CDR1 as LGHNA and CDR2 as YNFKEQ. The length of the CDR3 is 16 residues. The CDR3 sequence is CASSQDAQRPINEQFF.

This chain links TRBV12-3 or TRBV12-4 with TRBJ2-5; checking the TCRdb D call of TRBD2 is not possible without DNA. This CDR3 has 15 residues. CDR3: CASSLLWENNGSQYF.

The J gene is TRBJ2-1, the V gene TRBV21-1; the TCRdb call, TRBD1, lacks DNA for checking. TRBV21-1 is described as a pseudogene. This CDR3 contains 17 residues. The CDR3 sequence: CASSKFLWGQEDWEQFF.

The chain employs TRBV21-1 and TRBJ2-6. TRBV21-1 is a pseudogene. This CDR3 contains 17 residues. This CDR3 reads CASSKERMGSGANVLTF.

The rearrangement uses TRBV11-2 and TRBJ1-2; TCRdb reports TRBD1, a call that lacks DNA to check it against. Germline lookup yields CDR1 SGHAT and CDR2 FQNNGV. This CDR3 is 13 amino acids long. CDR3 amino acids: CASSGDRDYGYTF.

The chain is built from TRBV12-3 or TRBV12-4 and TRBJ2-3; TCRdb selects TRBD1, and the lack of DNA leaves this call unchecked. This CDR3 has 18 residues. CDR3 loop: CAGSLVAPSGGVSDTQYF.

The chain carries TRBV25-1 and TRBJ1-1; TCRdb returns TRBD1, unconfirmable since there is no DNA. Per germline, CDR1 MGHDK and CDR2 SYGVNS. This CDR3 has 13 amino acids. CDR3: CASSDLGQTEAFF.

The CDR3 loop reads CATSRGTSGVDEQYF. The V gene is TRBV15, the J gene TRBJ2-7; the D call from TCRdb, TRBD2, cannot be confirmed without DNA. This CDR3 comprises 15 residues. Per germline, CDR1 LNHNV and CDR2 YYDKDF (reference sequence).

The chain couples TRBV27 to TRBJ2-7; lacking DNA, the TRBD1 call made by TCRdb goes unchecked. Germline V gene lookup returns CDR1 MNHEY and CDR2 SMNVEV (reference sequence). This CDR3 is built from 14 residues. The CDR3 sequence is CASSFTGEHYEQYF.

V and J are TRBV7-8 and TRBJ2-1; no DNA is available, so the TRBD1 call from TCRdb remains unchecked. CDR1 SGHVS and CDR2 FQNEAQ come from the germline V gene. The CDR3 extends over 13 amino acids. The CDR3 sequence: CASSKDRLPQQFF.

V and J are TRBV20-1 and TRBJ1-1; as DNA is missing, the TRBD1 call by TCRdb cannot be tested. This CDR3 has 17 residues. Germline lookup yields CDR1 DFQATT and CDR2 SNEGSKA (reference sequence). The chain's CDR3 is CSAPPYGTRTQNTEAFF.

The chain combines TRBV5-1 with TRBJ1-5; there is no DNA to check the TCRdb D call of TRBD1. Germline CDR1 reads SGHRS; CDR2 reads YFSETQ. CDR3 length: 14 amino acids. The CDR3: CASSLGQRNQPQHF.

This chain joins TRBV29-1 and TRBJ2-5. CDR3 length: 14 residues. Germline loops: CDR1 SQVTM, CDR2 ANQGSEA. CDR3 in amino acids: CSVVGRRYQETQYF.

This chain links TRBV23-1 with TRBJ2-5; TCRdb picks TRBD1, but there is no DNA to check that call. TRBV23-1 is an ORF, with its function uncertain. The CDR3 sequence is 18 residues long. This CDR3 reads CASSPRTCARTGRETQYF.

The V call is TRBV10-3, the J call TRBJ2-3. The CDR3 totals 15 residues. The germline CDR1 and CDR2 sequences are ENHRY and SYGVKD. The CDR3 spells CAISESRPSTDTQYF.

V gene TRBV20-1 combines with J gene TRBJ2-7; TCRdb's D gene call, TRBD1, goes unchecked for lack of DNA. Germline-derived CDR1 and CDR2 are DFQATT and SNEGSKA (reference sequence). The CDR3 extends over 14 amino acids. The CDR3 loop is CSAIKGQHSYEQYF.

This rearrangement joins TRBV5-1 to TRBJ2-1; absent DNA, TCRdb's TRBD2 call cannot be checked. CDR3 length: 16 residues. Germline CDR1 reads SGHRS; CDR2 reads YFSETQ. The CDR3 spells CASNPAGGAPYNEQFF.

J is TRBJ2-2 and V is TRBV5-8; TCRdb's D call, TRBD1, is unchecked because there is no DNA. The CDR3 length is 17 residues. The V gene's germline CDR1 is SGHTS and CDR2 YDEGEE. The CDR3 protein is CAPVPGLLTINTGELFF.